A single sample is the source of the 31 T cell receptor beta chains below, sequenced in a study of T cells after yellow fever vaccination. Using its own MiXCR run on the 5' RACE reads, TCRdb lists one record per CDR3 protein. Seen here are roughly 300,000 distinct CDR3 sequences, about 8.3% observed once, and the top ten hold roughly 15%. Material: PBMCs, obtained approximately 47 days after the first yellow fever vaccination. The receptors were gathered from a man aged 18 to 35 who received the YFV17D yellow fever vaccine.

Only a few counts were recorded for this clonotype. The rearrangement joins TRBV5-4 to TRBJ2-5; weak D call: TRBD1 (6 bases). Germline V gives CDR1 SGHNT, CDR2 YYREEE (reference sequence). Trimming stripped 3 bases from V and 5 bases from J, with 20 bases between. The CDR3 is made up of 16 amino acids. CDR3 nucleotides: TGTGCCAGCAGCTCATCCGGGACACCGAAGGGGGAGACCCAGTACTTC. Amino acids: CASSSSGTPKGETQYF. Variable domain in full (rest from reference TRBV5-4 and TRBJ2-5): ETGVTQSPTHLIKTRGQQVTLRCSSQSGHNTVSWYQQALGQGPQFIFQYYREEENGRGNFPPRFSGLQFPNYSSELNVNALELDDSALYLCASSSSGTPKGETQYFGPGTRLLVL.

This clonotype occurred many times. This chain uses TRBV7-2 with TRBJ2-3; 9 bases agree with TRBD2. The ends lost 4 bases at V and 4 bases at J; junction bases unmatched: 6. This CDR3 contains 15 residues. Germline assignment: CDR1 SGHTA and CDR2 FQGNSA. The CDR3 DNA reads TGTGCCAGCAGCTGGGCTAGCGGGGTTGCAGATACGCAGTATTTT. Translation: CASSWASGVADTQYF. Based on the CDR3 plus reference TRBV7-2 and TRBJ2-3, the full variable domain is GAGVSQSPSNKVTEKGKDVELRCDPISGHTALYWYRQSLGQGLEFLIYFQGNSAPDKSGLPSDRFSAERTGGSVSTLTIQRTQQEDSAVYLCASSWASGVADTQYFGPGTRLTVL.

The J gene is TRBJ2-5, the V gene TRBV7-2; TRBD2 agrees at 9 bases. Per germline, CDR1 SGHTA and CDR2 FQGNSA. J gave up 2 bases and V 1 base, and 2 bases lay outside the gene matches. The CDR3 has 15 amino acids. CDR3 in amino acids: CASSLVAGAQETQYF. In DNA form, the CDR3 reads TGTGCCAGCAGCTTAGTAGCGGGGGCTCAAGAGACCCAGTACTTC.

Only a few counts were recorded for this clonotype. A much more abundant neighbour one base away suggests this may be a read error. This chain links TRBV3-1 with TRBJ2-3; D is unclear. The CDR3 totals 13 residues. Deletions cut 4 bases from V and 2 bases from J, with 7 bases between. Germline V gene data show CDR1 as LGHDT and CDR2 as YNNKEL (reference sequence). The chain's CDR3 is CASSPDTTDTQYF. CDR3 DNA: TGTGCCAGCAGCCCCGACACCACAGATACGCAGTATTTT.

This clonotype was seen a few times. J is TRBJ2-3 and V is TRBV10-2; 9 nucleotides agree with TRBD2. CDR3 length equals 18 residues. CDR1 is WSHSY, CDR2 SAAADI, per germline. V dropped 6 bases and J dropped 2; count of bases not matched to a gene: 15. The CDR3 bases are TGCGCCAGCAGACCAGGCACTTACCTAGCGGGGCCCACAGATACGCAGTATTTT. It translates to CASRPGTYLAGPTDTQYF.

This chain links TRBV5-5 with TRBJ1-2, with 7 bases identical to TRBD1. Per germline, CDR1 SGHKS and CDR2 YYEKEE (reference sequence). This CDR3 spans 15 amino acids. J was trimmed by 2 bases and V by 4 bases; bases with no gene match: 8. DNA of the CDR3: TGTGCCAGCAGCCCAGGACAGGAAGGAAACTATGGCTACACCTTC. It encodes CASSPGQEGNYGYTF.

This chain connects TRBV12-3 or TRBV12-4 to TRBJ1-2, with a weak D call TRBD1 (5 bases). The CDR3 length is 13 residues. V was clipped by 7 bases and J by 7 bases, with 16 bases between them. CDR3 nucleotide sequence: TGTGCCAGCACCCCACCGGGGCTGAGTGGCTACACCTTC. Its translation is CASTPPGLSGYTF.

This clonotype has ten or more counts. The gene calls are TRBV12-3 or TRBV12-4 and TRBJ2-5, with 9 bases fitting TRBD1. Trimming took 5 bases from V and 5 from J; bases not matched to a gene: 0. The CDR3 is made up of 12 amino acids. The CDR3 DNA sequence: TGTGCCAGCAGTGGACAGGGGGAGACCCAGTACTTC. It translates to CASSGQGETQYF.

This clonotype was seen many times. V and J are TRBV6-1 and TRBJ2-7, with 11 nucleotides matching TRBD1. This CDR3 has 15 residues. Per germline, CDR1 MNHNS and CDR2 SASEGT. The trim removed 6 bases at V and 3 bases at J, leaving 7 bases unmatched. CDR3 amino acids: CASRPGQGAYYEQYV. CDR3 bases: TGTGCCAGCAGGCCCGGACAGGGGGCCTACTACGAGCAGTACGTC.

This clonotype has more than one count but fewer than ten. The chain carries TRBV6-2 or TRBV6-3 and TRBJ1-1; D unclear. Looked up from germline, CDR1 is MNHEY and CDR2 is SVGEGT. Between the trimmed V and J ends, which lost 6 bases and 1 base, there was a span of 15 bases. CDR3 length: 15 amino acids. The CDR3 region has the DNA TGTGCCAGCAGAACCTCCTCCCGGGGGAACACTGAAGCTTTCTTT. Its translation: CASRTSSRGNTEAFF.

This clonotype came up many times. Here the CDR3 reads CASSLTGGSDTQYF. CDR3 nucleotides: TGTGCCAGCAGCTTGACAGGGGGCTCAGATACGCAGTATTTT. The chain combines TRBV5-4 with TRBJ2-3; 9 nucleotides align to TRBD1. Germline trimming cut 1 base from V and 4 bases from J; bases unmatched to any gene: 1. This CDR3 has 14 residues. CDR1 and CDR2 (germline): SGHNT, YYREEE (reference sequence).

The chain couples TRBV27 to TRBJ2-2; 8 bases map to TRBD2. Germline CDR1 is MNHEY and CDR2 is SMNVEV (reference sequence). V gave up 2 bases and J gave up 1 base; unmatched junction bases: 3. This CDR3 contains 16 residues. Here the CDR3 reads CASSLKSGGNTGELFF. CDR3 nucleotide sequence: TGTGCCAGCAGTTTAAAAAGCGGGGGGAACACCGGGGAGCTGTTTTTT.

The sample holds a few counts of this clonotype. The gene calls are TRBV4-1 and TRBJ1-2, with a weak D call TRBD1 (5 bases). CDR1 is MGHRA, CDR2 YSYEKL, per germline. The CDR3 extends over 12 amino acids. V dropped 4 bases and J dropped 7 bases, with 10 bases sitting between them. As DNA, the CDR3 is TGCGCCAGCAGCCCCTGGGGGGTTGGCTACACCTTC. Translated: CASSPWGVGYTF.

V is TRBV4-1 and J is TRBJ1-5, with D unresolved. Germline V gene data show CDR1 as MGHRA and CDR2 as YSYEKL. This CDR3 is 14 amino acids long. V lost 1 base and J lost 8, with 12 bases in between. This CDR3 reads CASSQGSSGEPQHF. The CDR3 DNA reads TGCGCCAGCAGCCAAGGAAGCTCCGGGGAGCCCCAGCATTTT.

This clonotype was found a few times. The chain links TRBV4-1 to TRBJ2-7; D not certain. Trimming pared 4 bases from V and 5 bases from J, leaving 15 bases between. This CDR3 spans 14 amino acids. CDR1 MGHRA and CDR2 YSYEKL come from the germline V gene. CDR3 nucleotides: TGCGCCAGCAGCCCCCGACCCGGAAGGGACGAGCAGTACTTC. Translation: CASSPRPGRDEQYF.

This rearrangement joins TRBV19 to TRBJ1-2; perhaps TRBD1 as D (5 bases). CDR1 is LNHDA, CDR2 SQIVND, per germline (reference sequence). The V gene lost 1 base and the J gene lost 4 bases, with 13 bases spanning the gap. The CDR3 has 15 amino acids. In DNA form, the CDR3 reads TGTGCCAGTAGTATAGTAGGGCGACAGACCTATGGCTACACCTTC. Translated: CASSIVGRQTYGYTF.

V gene TRBV12-3 or TRBV12-4 combines with J gene TRBJ2-1; the match to TRBD2 covers 10 bases. CDR3 length equals 14 residues. V gave up 5 bases and J gave up 2 bases; unmatched junction bases: 0. The CDR3 DNA sequence: TGTGCCAGCAGTGGGACTAGCGCCTACAATGAGCAGTTCTTC. Protein: CASSGTSAYNEQFF.

This clonotype was detected many times. This chain joins TRBV7-2 and TRBJ2-5; D might be TRBD1 (5 bases). CDR1 is SGHTA, CDR2 FQGNSA, per germline. The CDR3 spans 12 residues. Trimming pared 5 bases from V and 5 bases from J, leaving 9 bases between. CDR3 residues: CASSPTVETQYF. CDR3 DNA: TGTGCCAGCAGCCCGACAGTGGAGACCCAGTACTTC.

The chain recombines TRBV3-1 with TRBJ1-4; weak D call: TRBD1 (5 bases). Germline V gene data show CDR1 as LGHDT and CDR2 as YNNKEL (reference sequence). Trimming left V 4 bases short and J 5 bases short, with 17 bases between. The CDR3 covers 16 residues. The CDR3 DNA reads as TGTGCCAGCAGCCCGGAGGTGGGGCAATGGAATGAAAAACTGTTTTTT. Encoded protein: CASSPEVGQWNEKLFF.

This chain joins TRBV6-5 and TRBJ2-3; 11 positions match TRBD2. Germline V gives CDR1 MNHEY, CDR2 SVGAGI. Germline trimming cut 4 bases from V and 6 bases from J; bases unmatched to any gene: 15. The CDR3 is 18 amino acids. CDR3 residues: CASSSTSGGSLELDTQYF. The CDR3 nucleotides read TGTGCCAGCAGTTCTACTAGCGGGGGCTCCCTAGAATTGGATACGCAGTATTTT.

The chain joins TRBV9 to TRBJ2-2; no clear D. Trimming shortened V by 0 bases and J by 3 bases, and 15 bases separated the two germline ends. There are 17 residues in the CDR3. Germline-derived CDR1 and CDR2 are SGDLS and YYNGEE. The CDR3 loop is CASSVEIGWADTGELFF. The CDR3 nucleotides are TGTGCCAGCAGCGTAGAAATCGGGTGGGCGGACACCGGGGAGCTGTTTTTT.

This clonotype was found a few times. The rearrangement uses TRBV5-1 and TRBJ1-4; a weak D match, TRBD1 (5 bases). The CDR3 runs to 15 residues. With 4 bases removed from V and 6 bases from J, the gap between germline ends came to 16 bases. CDR1 and CDR2 from the germline V gene are SGHRS and YFSETQ. The CDR3 DNA follows: TGCGCCAGCAGCAAGGACCCGCCGGGGCATGAAAAACTGTTTTTT. Protein sequence: CASSKDPPGHEKLFF.

The chain combines TRBV12-3 or TRBV12-4 with TRBJ1-2; 9 bases line up with TRBD1. V shed 5 bases and J 7 bases; nucleotides not matched to a gene: 11. This CDR3 has 15 residues. Here the CDR3 DNA reads TGTGCCAGCAGTATACAGACAGGGGGACTTCTTGGCTACACCTTC. Protein product: CASSIQTGGLLGYTF.

This clonotype was seen more than once but under ten times. The chain employs TRBV12-3 or TRBV12-4 and TRBJ2-7, with D possibly TRBD1 on 5 matching bases. The ends were cut back, 5 bases at V and 1 base at J, with 12 bases in the middle. The CDR3 is 14 residues long. The CDR3 reads CASSEQVRSYEQYF. CDR3 in DNA: TGTGCCAGCAGTGAACAGGTCCGATCCTACGAGCAGTACTTC.

This clonotype has at least ten counts. The chain uses TRBV7-3 and TRBJ2-3; possible D gene TRBD2, 6 bases. The germline V and J ends were trimmed by 5 bases and 0 bases, with 18 bases remaining between them. Germline V gives CDR1 SGHTA, CDR2 FQGTGA. CDR3 size: 17 residues. In nucleotides, the CDR3 is TGTGCCAGCAGCCCGCTTACGGGAGTCTCGAGCACAGATACGCAGTATTTT. Translating gives CASSPLTGVSSTDTQYF. Combining the CDR3 with reference TRBV7-3 and TRBJ2-3 gives the whole variable domain GAGVSQTPSNKVTEKGKYVELRCDPISGHTALYWYRQSLGQGPEFLIYFQGTGAADDSGLPNDRFFAVRPEGSVSTLKIQRTERGDSAVYLCASSPLTGVSSTDTQYFGPGTRLTVL.

This clonotype was seen more than once but under ten times. The V call is TRBV6-1, the J call TRBJ2-3; tentatively, D is TRBD1 (6 bases). The V end lost 0 bases, the J end lost 0 bases, and 7 bases lay between the germline ends. The CDR3 runs 15 residues. Per the germline V gene, CDR1 is MNHNS and CDR2 is SASEGT. CDR3 bases: TGTGCCAGCAGTGAAGCGGGACAAAGCACAGATACGCAGTATTTT. This encodes CASSEAGQSTDTQYF.

Points on this clonotype: Mismatch with germline at one junction end may stem from a read error. The rearrangement links TRBV24-1 to TRBJ2-1; D uncertain. Germline CDR1 and CDR2: KGHDR and SFDVKD. This CDR3 has 13 amino acids. The CDR3 DNA sequence: TGTGCCACCAGTGATTTGGGGTACAATAAGCAGTTCTTC. This encodes CATSDLGYNKQFF.

This clonotype came up a few times. The rearrangement links TRBV12-3 or TRBV12-4 to TRBJ2-7; 9 nucleotides align to TRBD1. Trimming at V came to 6 bases and at J to 3 bases, leaving 15 bases not matched to a gene. This CDR3 region has 17 residues. The CDR3, as DNA: TGTGCCAGCAGGCCCGGACCAACGGGACAGGGCGTCTACGAGCAGTACTTC. This translates into CASRPGPTGQGVYEQYF.

The chain links TRBV12-3 or TRBV12-4 to TRBJ2-5; possibly TRBD1 for D (6 bases). The CDR3 is 15 residues long. Trimming removed 7 bases from V and 5 bases from J, with 20 bases in between. The CDR3 reads CASISSTGPRETQYF. The CDR3 bases are TGTGCCAGCATTTCGTCGACAGGCCCAAGGGAGACCCAGTACTTC.

This clonotype was counted a few times. The CDR3 coding sequence is TGTGCCAGCAGCCGAAGCGACAATGAGCAGTTCTTC. Protein product: CASSRSDNEQFF. V gene TRBV7-2 combines with J gene TRBJ2-1; no definite D call. Trimming removed 5 bases from V and 5 bases from J, with 7 bases in between. The CDR3 is made up of 12 amino acids. Germline assignment: CDR1 SGHTA and CDR2 FQGNSA.

In the case of this clonotype: Because the CDR3's place on the DNA is in doubt, the DNA is left out and the CDR3 is given as listed by TCRdb. The rearrangement uses TRBV23-1 and TRBJ2-2; the D call of TRBD2 is as the table states it, not checked on the DNA. TRBV23-1 has ORF status, its function being uncertain. Both ends counted, the CDR3 spans 17 residues. This chain's CDR3 is CASSEALAGGTPGSCFF.